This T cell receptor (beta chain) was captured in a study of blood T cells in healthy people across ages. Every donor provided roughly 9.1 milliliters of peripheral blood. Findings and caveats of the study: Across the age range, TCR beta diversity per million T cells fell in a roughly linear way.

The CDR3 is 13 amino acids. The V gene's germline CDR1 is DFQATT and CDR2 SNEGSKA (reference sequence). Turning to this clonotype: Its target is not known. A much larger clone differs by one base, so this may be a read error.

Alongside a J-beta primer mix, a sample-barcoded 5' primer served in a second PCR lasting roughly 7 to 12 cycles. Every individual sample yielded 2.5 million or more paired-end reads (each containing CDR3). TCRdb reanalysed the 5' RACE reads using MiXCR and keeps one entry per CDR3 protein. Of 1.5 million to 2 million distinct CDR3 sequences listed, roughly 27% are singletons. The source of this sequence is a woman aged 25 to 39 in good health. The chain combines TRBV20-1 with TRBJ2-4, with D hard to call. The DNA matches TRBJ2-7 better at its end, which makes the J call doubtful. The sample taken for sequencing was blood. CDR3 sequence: CGTTARTPDEQYF. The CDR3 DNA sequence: TGCGGTACGACCGCTCGGACCCCCGACGAGCAGTACTTC.